Listed below are T cell receptor beta chains from one sample, sequenced in a study of T cells in Graves' hyperthyroidism and ophthalmopathy. TCRdb reprocessed the multiplex PCR reads with MiXCR, giving one entry per CDR3 protein. The top ten clones hold around 40% of a sample with about 380,000 distinct CDR3 sequences, roughly 18% of them seen once. Sequenced input: blood. Receptors originate from a man aged 18 to 30 with Graves' ophthalmopathy. The CDR3 runs from the conserved cysteine through the conserved F or W. A D gene is named only where the DNA matches it firmly. Size is stated for part of the rows, as once, few or many counts, or as a class when the clone is expanded.

D gene: NA; V gene: TRBV20-1; clone size: many; J gene: TRBJ1-2; CDR3 DNA: TGCAGTGCTGGCTCGATTCGAAACTATGGCTACACCTTC; CDR3 protein: CSAGSIRNYGYTF
D gene: TRBD2; V gene: TRBV6-1; clone size: many; J gene: TRBJ2-3; CDR3 DNA: TGTGCCAGCAGTGAAGCGCGGGGGGGCACAGATACGCAGTATTTT; CDR3 protein: CASSEARGGTDTQYF
D gene: NA; V gene: TRBV2; clone size: many; J gene: TRBJ2-2; CDR3 DNA: TGTGCCAGCAGTCAACAGGGGAACACCGGGGAGCTGTTTTTT; CDR3 protein: CASSQQGNTGELFF
D gene: NA; V gene: TRBV18; clone size: NA; J gene: TRBJ2-1; CDR3 DNA: TGTGCCAGCTCACCGTCTTCACACCCCAACAATGAGCAGTTCTTC; CDR3 protein: CASSPSSHPNNEQFF
D gene: NA; V gene: TRBV6-2/TRBV6-3; clone size: NA; J gene: TRBJ1-5; CDR3 DNA: TGTGCCAGCAGTTCAAGTCTTGGGGAAAGGCAGCCCCAGCATTTT; CDR3 protein: CASSSSLGERQPQHF
D gene: TRBD1; V gene: TRBV7-9; clone size: many; J gene: TRBJ1-2; CDR3 DNA: TGTGCCAGCAGTAGACAGGGTGGCTACACCTTC; CDR3 protein: CASSRQGGYTF
D gene: NA; V gene: TRBV24-1; clone size: few; J gene: TRBJ2-6; CDR3 DNA: TGTGCCACCAGTGCGAAGGCAGGGGGGACCTCTGGGGCCAACGTCCTGACTTTC; CDR3 protein: CATSAKAGGTSGANVLTF
D gene: NA; V gene: TRBV19; clone size: NA; J gene: TRBJ1-4; CDR3 DNA: TGTGCCAGTCTATCCAGAACTAATGAAAAACTGTTTTTT; CDR3 protein: CASLSRTNEKLFF
D gene: NA; V gene: TRBV14; clone size: few; J gene: TRBJ2-1; CDR3 DNA: TGTGCCAGCAGCCACCTCGTGGGAAATGAGCAGTTCTTC; CDR3 protein: CASSHLVGNEQFF
D gene: NA; V gene: TRBV3-1; clone size: few; J gene: TRBJ2-1; CDR3 DNA: TGTGCCAGCAGCCAAGTGTCTCTCAATGAGCAGTTCTTC; CDR3 protein: CASSQVSLNEQFF
D gene: TRBD2; V gene: TRBV5-1; clone size: many; J gene: TRBJ2-1; CDR3 DNA: TGCGCCAGCAGCTGGAGCGGGGGGGGCAATGAGCAGTTCTTC; CDR3 protein: CASSWSGGGNEQFF
D gene: NA; V gene: TRBV20-1; clone size: NA; J gene: TRBJ1-2; CDR3 DNA: TGCAGTGCTAGGGAGGCGAGGGGCTACACCTTC; CDR3 protein: CSAREARGYTF
D gene: TRBD1; V gene: TRBV2; clone size: many; J gene: TRBJ1-2; CDR3 DNA: TGTGCCAGCAGTTCTACCGCCGGGACAGGCTCCCCGAGGGAACGCTATGGCTACACCTTC; CDR3 protein: CASSSTAGTGSPRERYGYTF
D gene: NA; V gene: TRBV7-8; clone size: many; J gene: TRBJ2-7; CDR3 DNA: TGTGCCAGCAACTCAGGGGAGTACGAGCAGTACTTC; CDR3 protein: CASNSGEYEQYF